The 8 T cell receptor beta chains listed next were all sequenced from one sample in a study of Graves' ophthalmopathy and Graves' hyperthyroidism. RNA served as the template for amplifying TCR beta CDR3 regions. A first-round RT-PCR used HTBI primers, followed by a second-round multiplex PCR. TCRdb re-called the multiplex PCR reads with MiXCR, one entry per CDR3 protein. The sample carries 200,000 to 250,000 distinct CDR3 sequences, 20% to 25% recorded once. The specimen was peripheral blood. These receptors were collected from a woman aged 50 to 65 with Graves' ophthalmopathy.

This clonotype was observed many times. The chain carries TRBV20-1 and TRBJ2-2; 7 nucleotides match TRBD2. The CDR3 runs 19 residues. CDR1 DFQATT and CDR2 SNEGSKA come from the germline V gene (reference sequence). V shed 3 bases, J shed 4 bases, and the junction held 20 bases outside the gene matches. This CDR3 reads CSARNPPRSGALGTGELFF. The CDR3 nucleotides read TGCAGTGCTAGGAACCCCCCTCGAAGCGGGGCATTGGGCACCGGGGAGCTGTTTTTT.

This clonotype is a singleton in its sample. The chain joins TRBV6-1 to TRBJ2-7, with 10 bases fitting TRBD2. Germline trimming cut 4 bases from V and 3 bases from J; bases unmatched to any gene: 3. Germline assignment: CDR1 MNHNS and CDR2 SASEGT. This CDR3 has 14 amino acids. The DNA for the CDR3 is TGTGCCAGCAGTGGGAGGACTAGCGGCTACGAGCAGTACTTC. It translates to CASSGRTSGYEQYF.

This clonotype has a count of ten or more. The J gene is TRBJ2-4, the V gene TRBV6-5, with TRBD2 identical over 13 bases. Per germline, CDR1 MNHEY and CDR2 SVGAGI. The V gene end was trimmed by 0 bases and the J gene end by 9 bases; junction bases not matched to a gene: 11. The length of the CDR3 is 18 residues. In DNA, the CDR3 is TGTGCCAGCAGTTACTCGTCACCGGGACTAGCGGGAAGGACCATTCAGTACTTC. Translated, it gives CASSYSSPGLAGRTIQYF.

In its sample, this clonotype was seen many times. This chain joins TRBV27 and TRBJ1-1, with D tentatively TRBD1 (5 bases). With 5 bases removed from V and 1 base from J, the gap between germline ends came to 14 bases. Germline loops: CDR1 MNHEY, CDR2 SMNVEV (reference sequence). This CDR3 is built from 15 residues. In DNA form, the CDR3 reads TGTGCCAGCAGTCCAGACAGAGCTGGGAACACTGAAGCTTTCTTT. Amino acid sequence: CASSPDRAGNTEAFF.

This clonotype was found many times. The chain uses TRBV7-8 and TRBJ1-1; 7 positions agree with TRBD1. Trimming at V came to 5 bases and at J to 3 bases, leaving 6 bases not matched to a gene. Germline CDR1 reads SGHVS; CDR2 reads FQNEAQ. The CDR3 extends over 14 amino acids. The CDR3 coding sequence is TGTGCCAGCAGCCGTAGACAGGGTCACACTGAAGCTTTCTTT. It translates to CASSRRQGHTEAFF. Supplemented by reference TRBV7-8 and TRBJ1-1, the full variable domain reads GAGVSQSPRYKVAKRGQDVALRCDPISGHVSLFWYQQALGQGPEFLTYFQNEAQLDKSGLPSDRFFAERPEGSVSTLKIQRTQQEDSAVYLCASSRRQGHTEAFFGQGTRLTVV.

Turning to this clonotype: One junction end disagrees with the germline gene, perhaps due to a read error. V is TRBV28 and J is TRBJ2-7, with 7 bases aligning to TRBD2. The length of the CDR3 is 13 residues. Germline V lookup: CDR1 MDHEN, CDR2 SYDVKM. The CDR3 nucleotides read TGTGCCGGCAGCCAGGGAGGGCACTACGAGCAGTACTTC. This sequence encodes CAGSQGGHYEQYF.

This clonotype came up many times. The CDR3 here is CSPKGSETQYF. CDR3 bases: TGCAGCCCTAAGGGCAGCGAGACCCAGTACTTC. J is TRBJ2-5 and V is TRBV20-1; D call uncertain. The CDR3 is made up of 11 amino acids. The V gene's germline CDR1 is DFQATT and CDR2 SNEGSKA (reference sequence).

This clonotype appeared many times. This sequence joins TRBV6-5 and TRBJ2-6, with a weak D call TRBD1 (5 bases). The CDR3 spans 15 residues. V dropped 6 bases and J dropped 0 bases, with 9 bases sitting between them. Germline lookup yields CDR1 MNHEY and CDR2 SVGAGI. CDR3 amino acids: CASSAQVSGANVLTF. CDR3 DNA sequence: TGTGCCAGCAGCGCACAGGTCTCTGGGGCCAACGTCCTGACTTTC.